This is a list of T cell receptor beta chains from one sample in a study of PD-1 blockade in classical Hodgkin lymphoma. Profiling relied on immunoSEQ multiplex PCR, and the TCRdb table lists in-frame clones only, not all of them. The sample yields some 100,000 clones, 80% to 95% seen once. The material was peripheral blood mononuclear cells (PBMCs), obtained at baseline. Every receptor here comes from a human donor with classical Hodgkin lymphoma. The CDR3 runs from the conserved cysteine through the conserved F or W. Each record gives: D gene, V gene, J gene, clone size, CDR3 protein, CDR3 DNA. A D gene is named only where the DNA matches it firmly. Some rows mark clone size as missing; the rest say once, few, many or name a class of expanded clone.

d_call: -
v_call: TRBV27
j_call: TRBJ2-2
clone_size: -
cdr3_aa: CASSGVEVRRTGELFF
cdr3_nt: TGTGCCAGCAGCGGGGTTGAAGTTCGACGCACCGGGGAGCTGTTTTTT

d_call: -
v_call: TRBV28
j_call: TRBJ1-4
clone_size: -
cdr3_aa: CASSLCNHSDPPGGEKLFF
cdr3_nt: TGTGCCAGCAGTTTATGCAATCATAGCGATCCCCCGGGAGGTGAAAAACTGTTTTTT

d_call: TRBD2
v_call: TRBV6-1
j_call: TRBJ2-7
clone_size: -
cdr3_aa: CASSYSGRAYEQYF
cdr3_nt: TGTGCCAGCAGCTATAGCGGGAGGGCCTACGAGCAGTACTTC

d_call: TRBD2
v_call: TRBV30
j_call: TRBJ2-7
clone_size: once
cdr3_aa: CAWRWTSGLYEQYF
cdr3_nt: TGTGCCTGGAGGTGGACTAGCGGGTTGTACGAGCAGTACTTC

d_call: -
v_call: TRBV27
j_call: TRBJ1-2
clone_size: once
cdr3_aa: CASSLTGNNYGYTF
cdr3_nt: TGTGCCAGCAGTTTAACAGGGAACAACTATGGCTACACCTTC

d_call: -
v_call: TRBV6-5
j_call: TRBJ2-5
clone_size: -
cdr3_aa: CASTRTRGRETQYF
cdr3_nt: TGTGCCAGCACTCGGACAAGGGGGAGAGAGACCCAGTACTTC

d_call: -
v_call: TRBV27
j_call: TRBJ1-1
clone_size: -
cdr3_aa: CASSFLENTEAFF
cdr3_nt: TGTGCCAGCAGTTTTCTCGAGAACACTGAAGCTTTCTTT

d_call: -
v_call: TRBV9
j_call: TRBJ2-2
clone_size: -
cdr3_aa: CASSVGGPGELFF
cdr3_nt: TGTGCCAGCAGCGTAGGGGGTCCCGGGGAGCTGTTTTTT

d_call: -
v_call: TRBV28
j_call: TRBJ2-7
clone_size: -
cdr3_aa: CASKRTLSYEQYF
cdr3_nt: TGTGCCAGCAAAAGGACTCTATCCTACGAGCAGTACTTC

d_call: -
v_call: TRBV5-1
j_call: TRBJ1-3
clone_size: -
cdr3_aa: CASSLPQDSGNTIYF
cdr3_nt: TGCGCCAGCAGCTTGCCACAGGACTCTGGAAACACCATATATTTT

d_call: -
v_call: TRBV25-1
j_call: TRBJ2-5
clone_size: -
cdr3_aa: CASKPSYQETQYF
cdr3_nt: TGTGCCAGCAAACCCAGCTACCAAGAGACCCAGTACTTC

d_call: TRBD2
v_call: TRBV15
j_call: TRBJ2-3
clone_size: -
cdr3_aa: CATSRGTGGPADTQYF
cdr3_nt: TGTGCCACCAGCAGGGGAACGGGAGGGCCCGCAGATACGCAGTATTTT

d_call: TRBD2
v_call: TRBV27
j_call: TRBJ2-1
clone_size: -
cdr3_aa: CASSFLAGSHEQFF
cdr3_nt: TGTGCCAGCAGTTTCCTAGCGGGAAGCCATGAGCAGTTCTTC

d_call: -
v_call: TRBV28
j_call: TRBJ2-7
clone_size: -
cdr3_aa: CASRPGTIRPYEQYF
cdr3_nt: TGTGCCAGCAGACCCGGGACCATAAGACCCTACGAGCAGTACTTC

d_call: TRBD2
v_call: TRBV29-1
j_call: TRBJ2-1
clone_size: -
cdr3_aa: CSGTSGSRPSYNEQFF
cdr3_nt: TGCAGCGGGACTAGCGGGAGCCGACCCTCCTACAATGAGCAGTTCTTC

d_call: TRBD1
v_call: TRBV4-2
j_call: TRBJ1-4
clone_size: -
cdr3_aa: CASSQGGGTGNEKLFF
cdr3_nt: TGTGCCAGCAGCCAAGGGGGCGGGACAGGTAATGAAAAACTGTTTTTT

d_call: -
v_call: TRBV5-1
j_call: TRBJ1-1
clone_size: -
cdr3_aa: CASSSGVGLITEAFF
cdr3_nt: TGCGCCAGCAGCTCCGGGGTGGGGCTCATCACTGAAGCTTTCTTT

d_call: TRBD2
v_call: TRBV2
j_call: TRBJ2-7
clone_size: few
cdr3_aa: CASRELAGRSYEQYF
cdr3_nt: TGTGCCAGCAGAGAGCTAGCGGGAAGGTCCTACGAGCAGTACTTC

d_call: -
v_call: TRBV19
j_call: TRBJ1-1
clone_size: -
cdr3_aa: CASSTLPGEGEAFF
cdr3_nt: TGTGCCAGTAGTACCCTTCCGGGGGAGGGTGAAGCTTTCTTT

d_call: -
v_call: TRBV28
j_call: TRBJ1-3
clone_size: -
cdr3_aa: CASSLGLTDLLSGNTIYF
cdr3_nt: TGTGCCAGCAGTTTAGGTCTGACAGACCTTCTCTCTGGAAACACCATATATTTT

d_call: TRBD2
v_call: TRBV30
j_call: TRBJ2-5
clone_size: -
cdr3_aa: CAFAGTSGRTETQYF
cdr3_nt: TGTGCCTTCGCCGGGACTAGCGGGAGGACAGAGACCCAGTACTTC

d_call: TRBD2
v_call: TRBV28
j_call: TRBJ2-7
clone_size: -
cdr3_aa: CASSSANSGSFYEQYF
cdr3_nt: TGTGCCAGCAGTTCGGCAAATAGCGGGAGTTTCTACGAGCAGTACTTC

d_call: -
v_call: TRBV12-1
j_call: TRBJ2-7
clone_size: -
cdr3_aa: CADGRRGAYEQYF
cdr3_nt: TGTGCCGATGGGCGGAGGGGGGCCTACGAGCAGTACTTC

d_call: -
v_call: TRBV29-1
j_call: TRBJ2-2
clone_size: -
cdr3_aa: CSVRTGANTGELFF
cdr3_nt: TGCAGCGTTAGAACAGGAGCGAACACCGGGGAGCTGTTTTTT

d_call: -
v_call: TRBV2
j_call: TRBJ2-7
clone_size: once
cdr3_aa: CASSGDSYGQYF
cdr3_nt: TGTGCCAGCAGTGGAGACAGCTACGGGCAGTACTTC

d_call: TRBD1
v_call: TRBV5-8
j_call: TRBJ1-2
clone_size: -
cdr3_aa: CASSSPTGATHGYTF
cdr3_nt: TGTGCCAGCAGCTCGCCGACAGGGGCTACCCATGGCTACACCTTC

d_call: TRBD2
v_call: TRBV7-7
j_call: TRBJ2-5
clone_size: -
cdr3_aa: CASSRRLAGGETQYF
cdr3_nt: TGTGCCAGCAGCCGGCGTCTAGCGGGAGGGGAGACCCAGTACTTC

d_call: -
v_call: TRBV9
j_call: TRBJ2-5
clone_size: -
cdr3_aa: CASSSGGERLRTETQYF
cdr3_nt: TGTGCCAGCAGCTCAGGAGGTGAGCGCCTCAGGACGGAGACCCAGTACTTC